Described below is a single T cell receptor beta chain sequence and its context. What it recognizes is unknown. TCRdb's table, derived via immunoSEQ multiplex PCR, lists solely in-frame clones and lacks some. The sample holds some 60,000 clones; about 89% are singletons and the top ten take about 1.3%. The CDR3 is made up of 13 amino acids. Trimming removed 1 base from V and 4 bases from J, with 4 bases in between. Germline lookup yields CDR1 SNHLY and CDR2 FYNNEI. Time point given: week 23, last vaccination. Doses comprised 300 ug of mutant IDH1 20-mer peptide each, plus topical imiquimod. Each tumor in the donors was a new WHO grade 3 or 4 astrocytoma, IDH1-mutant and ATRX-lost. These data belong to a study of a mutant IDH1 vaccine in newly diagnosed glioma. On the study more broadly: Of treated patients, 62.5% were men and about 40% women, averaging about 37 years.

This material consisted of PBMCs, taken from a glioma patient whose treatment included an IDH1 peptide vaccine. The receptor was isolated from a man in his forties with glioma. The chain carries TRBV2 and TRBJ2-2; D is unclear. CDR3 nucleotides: TGTGCCAGCAGTGAAGGAGGCACCGGGGAGCTGTTTTTT. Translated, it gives CASSEGGTGELFF.